This note documents a single TCR beta chain sequence. This specimen belongs to a study of shared T cell receptors in the human thymus. CDR3 length: 13 amino acids. V lost 8 bases and J lost 5; bases outside the gene matches: 6. Germline CDR1 is GTSNPN and CDR2 is SVGIG (reference sequence). Clones were sequenced by immunoSEQ multiplex PCR, and TCRdb holds only the in-frame ones, with some missing. The sample includes 630,000 or so clones, around 87% of them seen just once. These data were likewise used in another study, on human thymus T cells. That investigation notes: It was healthy Finnish infants having corrective surgery for congenital heart defects who were the donors. It was from resections taken during corrective heart surgery that the thymus tissue came. Among thymic and blood repertoires, usage of V and J genes appeared biased. The related literature has documented a marked overlap of thymic repertoires among unrelated individuals.

The chain uses TRBV30 and TRBJ2-5, with 12 nucleotides matching TRBD1. The TCR sequence derives from a boy under two years old with a congenital heart defect. Input material: thymocytes. CDR3 nucleotides: TGTGCCGGAGGGACAGGGGGCAGTGAGACCCAGTACTTC. This codes for CAGGTGGSETQYF.